This T cell receptor (beta chain) was found in a study of T cells in Graves' hyperthyroidism and ophthalmopathy. At least ten counts were recorded for this clonotype. Clinical symptoms, serum thyroxine, TRAb, thyroid ultrasound and orbital computed tomography informed diagnoses. Amplification of TCR beta CDR3 regions used RNA as the template. Using the HTBI primer set, a first-round RT-PCR was run on the TCR CDR3. TCRdb analysed the multiplex PCR reads with MiXCR anew, one entry per CDR3 protein. The sample yields about 400,000 distinct CDR3 sequences, about 15% seen once. CDR3 length equals 19 residues. Germline V gene sequence: CDR1 LGHNA, CDR2 YNFKEQ. V gave up 0 bases and J gave up 3 bases; unmatched junction bases: 10.

The V and J genes are TRBV4-2 and TRBJ2-5; TRBD2 matches 13 bases. Sequencing was performed on blood. The TCR was taken from a woman between 25 and 40 years old with Graves' hyperthyroidism. In DNA form, the CDR3 reads TGTGCCAGCAGCCAAGATTCCCGGACTAGCGGGAGAGGGGAAGAGACCCAGTACTTC. Its protein product is CASSQDSRTSGRGEETQYF.